This TCR beta chain was captured by sequencing in a study of T cells expressing NK-cell markers (TCRdb year 2020). About the investigation overall: Three sorted T-cell subsets (CD3+CD56+NKG2C+, CD3+CD56+NKG2C- and CD3+CD56-NKG2C+) from several donors had their TCR beta-chain repertoires profiled. Libraries were sequenced as 2 x 150 bp reads on Illumina HiSeq 2000/2500, MiSeq or NextSeq. Among the eight sequenced donors, only one was HCMV-seronegative, while the other seven were HCMV-seropositive. The study sequenced eight donors, all healthy volunteers chosen at random: three men and five women. The study at large found these results: Those dominant clonotypes were again the most abundant among CD3+CD56-NKG2C+ cells in four donors, at about 25-65%. In roughly 6 donors, the dominant CD3+CD56+NKG2C+ clonotypes were among the top 10 CD8+ clonotypes and accounted for about 1.0-7.5% of CD8+ T cells. It remained unclear whether the expanded NKG2C-expressing T cell clones were specific for HCMV antigens.

The data were produced on an Illumina HiSeq 2000. TCR beta cDNA libraries were made by 5'RACE template switching that added a universal primer site and unique molecular identifiers. Synthesis of cDNA was primed from the TCR beta constant segment and was followed by two consecutive PCR amplification steps. The authors processed their data as follows. MIGEC handled demultiplexing of the reads and grouping by UMI, while MiTCR was used to assemble and quantify clonotypes. To remove erroneous sequences, TCR cDNA sequences were retained only when supported by two or more reads. The tcR package was used for downstream repertoire analysis, and clonotypes were matched across fractions by CDR3 nucleotide sequence plus V segment. VDJmatch was used to annotate antigen specificity against VDJdb, with one amino acid substitution in CDR3 allowed. With the reads reprocessed by TCRdb, a single entry stands for each CDR3 protein sequence and no DNA is reported. TCRdb, rather than the study authors, made the V and J calls. The sample table holds a few hundred thousand distinct CDR3 sequences. Clones ranked in the top ten supply over 4% of the sample.

Remarks on this clonotype: Its recognized antigen is unknown.

The CDR3 sequence holds 15 residues, the cysteine and phenylalanine included. The DNA is not on file. The germline V gene specifies SGHRS as CDR1 and YFSETQ as CDR2. HCMV-specific IgG was detected in serum with a commercial ELISA kit to determine HCMV serostatus. Ficoll density gradient centrifugation was used to isolate peripheral blood mononuclear cells from blood. The receptor was derived from a man aged 18-75 years in good health. The V and J genes are TRBV5-1 and TRBJ2-5; TCRdb picks TRBD1, but there is no DNA to check that call. The sequenced material came from blood T cells: a sorted CD56 or NKG2C T cell subset, CD4+ or CD8+ T cells, or bulk PBMC T cells (not recorded which). The CDR3 here reads CASRPRDSGGETQYF.